This T cell receptor (beta chain) comes out of a study of T cell responses to AZD1222 COVID-19 vaccine. Study results and limitations: Without day 14 samples, only post-peak T cell repertoires were studied.

Assay: immunoSEQ multiplex PCR; the TCRdb copy retains only in-frame clones and omits some. The sample lists under 150,000 clones; approximately 91% were seen once. The CDR3 is 13 residues long. The V end was cut by 3 bases, the J end by 8 bases, with 16 bases between. Germline loops: CDR1 DFQATT, CDR2 SNEGSKA (reference sequence). This clone was observed a few times. The antigen is unknown. The input for sequencing was peripheral blood, taken on day 0 of AZD1222 vaccination. The chain has TRBV20-1 and TRBJ1-1; D not resolved. The TCR was taken from an adult in good health. DNA of the CDR3: TGCAGTGCTAGTAGGCCAGGCCGGCACGAAGCTTTCTTT. Amino acid sequence: CSASRPGRHEAFF.